This entry lists 28 T cell receptor beta chains sequenced from one sample in a study of response to subunit inactivated influenza vaccine. TCRdb ran MiXCR on the RT-PCR reads and lists one entry per CDR3 protein. Of hundreds of thousands of distinct CDR3 sequences in the sample, just over 20% were seen once. Sequenced here: PBMCs from blood, sampled approximately 20 months after vaccination. These receptors were collected from a man in his fifties or sixties who received an inactivated influenza vaccine.

This clonotype was detected only a few times. The genes are TRBV7-2 and TRBJ2-7, with D unclear. The germline gives CDR1 SGHTA, CDR2 FQGNSA. V was trimmed by 1 base and J by 0 bases, leaving 7 bases between them. The CDR3 runs 14 residues. CDR3 DNA sequence: TGTGCCAGCAGCTTAGTAGGGTTCTCCTACGAGCAGTACTTC. As protein: CASSLVGFSYEQYF. Drawing the rest from reference TRBV7-2 and TRBJ2-7, the complete variable domain is GAGVSQSPSNKVTEKGKDVELRCDPISGHTALYWYRQSLGQGLEFLIYFQGNSAPDKSGLPSDRFSAERTGGSVSTLTIQRTQQEDSAVYLCASSLVGFSYEQYFGPGTRLTVT.

This chain uses TRBV6-1 with TRBJ2-7; 8 bases fit TRBD2. The germline gives CDR1 MNHNS, CDR2 SASEGT. The CDR3 loop spans 15 amino acids. The V and J ends lost 6 bases and 2 bases, in that order; junction bases with no gene match: 9. Written as DNA, the CDR3 is TGTGCCAGCAGACTACGGGGGGGTGTAACCTACGAGCAGTACTTC. Translating gives CASRLRGGVTYEQYF.

This clonotype appeared a few times. The V gene is TRBV28, the J gene TRBJ1-5; possibly TRBD1 for D (6 bases). Germline V gene lookup returns CDR1 MDHEN and CDR2 SYDVKM. CDR3 length: 15 residues. V gave up 4 bases and J gave up 4 bases, with 14 bases separating them. Here the CDR3 DNA reads TGTGCCAGCAGTTCCGCAGCAGGGGAGAATCAGCCCCAGCATTTT. Amino acids: CASSSAAGENQPQHF.

This clonotype showed up many times. The V gene is TRBV13, the J gene TRBJ1-1, with a possible D match to TRBD1 (6 bases). V lost 6 bases and J 4 bases, leaving 15 bases between the germline ends. In germline, CDR1 is PRHDT, CDR2 FYEKMQ (reference sequence). There are 14 residues in the CDR3. The DNA of the CDR3 is TGTGCCAGCAGACAACAGGGTATTAGCACTGAAGCTTTCTTT. This sequence encodes CASRQQGISTEAFF.

V gene TRBV20-1 combines with J gene TRBJ1-2, with TRBD1 identical over 7 bases. The CDR3 extends over 12 amino acids. In germline, CDR1 is DFQATT, CDR2 SNEGSKA (reference sequence). V shed 6 bases, J shed 8 bases, and the junction held 9 bases outside the gene matches. CDR3: CSAPGLRGGYTF. The CDR3 DNA is TGCAGTGCCCCCGGTCTCAGGGGGGGCTACACCTTC.

The chain combines TRBV3-1 with TRBJ1-4; D possibly corresponds to TRBD1 (5 bases). V was trimmed by 3 bases and J by 3 bases, leaving 11 bases between them. The germline V gene encodes CDR1 LGHDT and CDR2 YNNKEL (reference sequence). CDR3 length equals 15 residues. The CDR3 spells CASSHTGTSNEKLFF. The CDR3 DNA reads TGTGCCAGCAGCCATACCGGGACTTCTAATGAAAAACTGTTTTTT.

This clonotype turned up a few times. This chain joins TRBV10-3 and TRBJ2-3; 11 nucleotides line up with TRBD2. Germline CDR1 reads ENHRY; CDR2 reads SYGVKD. With V trimmed by 6 bases and J by 5 bases, 7 bases remained unmatched. CDR3 length: 15 residues. The CDR3 DNA reads as TGTGCCATCAGCGACGCTAGCGGGGGGATAGATACGCAGTATTTT. Translating gives CAISDASGGIDTQYF.

In this sample, this clonotype turned up a few times. The chain uses TRBV6-2 or TRBV6-3 and TRBJ2-7; D is uncertain. V was pared by 8 bases and J by 4 bases, with 6 bases between. The length of the CDR3 is 10 residues. Germline CDR1 is MNHEY and CDR2 is SVGEGT. The CDR3 loop reads CASGVYEQYF. CDR3 sequence (DNA): TGTGCCAGCGGGGTGTACGAGCAGTACTTC.

The chain is built from TRBV20-1 and TRBJ2-4; TRBD1 matches 8 bases. Germline loops: CDR1 DFQATT, CDR2 SNEGSKA (reference sequence). After removal of 7 bases from V and 0 bases from J, the junction contained 5 bases not matched to a gene. The CDR3 spans 14 residues. In DNA, the CDR3 is TGCAGTGTTACGGACAGGGTAGCCAAAAACATTCAGTACTTC. It yields the protein CSVTDRVAKNIQYF.

This clonotype was seen ten or more times. The rearrangement joins TRBV12-3 or TRBV12-4 to TRBJ1-3; D not certain. V shed 5 bases and J shed 2 bases, with 7 bases lying between them. The CDR3 totals 13 residues. CDR3 residues: CASSGMAGNTIYF. CDR3 nucleotide sequence: TGTGCCAGCAGTGGGATGGCTGGAAACACCATATATTTT.

The table lists this clonotype with a count of one. A junction boundary mismatches the germline segment, possibly from a read error. The chain recombines TRBV12-3 or TRBV12-4 with TRBJ1-2; 7 bases map to TRBD1. The CDR3 is made up of 15 amino acids. CDR3 DNA sequence: TGTGCCAGCAGTAGCCTAATGACAGGGAACTATGGCCACACCTTC. Its translation is CASSSLMTGNYGHTF.

This clonotype was seen a few times. The rearrangement uses TRBV3-1 and TRBJ1-5, with 7 nucleotides matching TRBD1. The trim removed 4 bases at V and 0 bases at J, leaving 3 bases unmatched. CDR1 and CDR2 (germline): LGHDT, YNNKEL (reference sequence). The CDR3 has 15 amino acids. The CDR3 DNA sequence: TGTGCCAGCAGCCCGGGGGACAGTAGCAATCAGCCCCAGCATTTT. It codes for CASSPGDSSNQPQHF.

J is TRBJ1-1 and V is TRBV29-1; D unclear. V gave up 4 bases and J gave up 5 bases, with 14 bases separating them. The CDR3 has 13 amino acids. Germline CDR1 is SQVTM and CDR2 is ANQGSEA. The CDR3 reads CSVAPGPGTEAFF. CDR3 DNA: TGCAGCGTTGCGCCCGGGCCGGGGACTGAAGCTTTCTTT. The variable domain in full, with the rest retrieved from reference TRBV29-1 and TRBJ1-1, is SAVISQKPSRDICQRGTSLTIQCQVDSQVTMMFWYRQQPGQSLTLIATANQGSEATYESGFVIDKFPISRPNLTFSTLTVSNMSPEDSSIYLCSVAPGPGTEAFFGQGTRLTVV.

This clonotype appeared a single time. The chain employs TRBV6-2 or TRBV6-3 and TRBJ2-1; 12 positions match TRBD2. The CDR3 consists of 19 residues. From germline, CDR1 is MNHEY and CDR2 SVGEGT. The trim removed 2 bases at V and 4 bases at J, leaving 12 bases unmatched. The CDR3 reads CASSYAASGRAGWYNEQFF. DNA of the CDR3: TGTGCCAGCAGTTACGCGGCTAGCGGGAGGGCCGGTTGGTACAATGAGCAGTTCTTC.

This clonotype was seen a few times. V and J are TRBV13 and TRBJ2-3; 9 bases align to TRBD2. V lost 1 base to trimming and J lost 0 bases; unmatched junction nucleotides: 2. This CDR3 has 16 amino acids. Germline values: CDR1 PRHDT, CDR2 FYEKMQ (reference sequence). CDR3 loop: CASSLEREDSTDTQYF. CDR3 DNA: TGTGCCAGCAGCTTAGAGCGGGAGGACAGCACAGATACGCAGTATTTT.

This clonotype was observed a handful of times. This chain links TRBV5-4 with TRBJ2-3; D is undetermined. CDR1 SGHNT and CDR2 YYREEE come from the germline V gene (reference sequence). There are 14 residues in the CDR3. Trimming stripped 3 bases from V and 2 bases from J, with 10 bases between. The CDR3 bases are TGTGCCAGCAGCTCCTCAGGAGACACAGATACGCAGTATTTT. Its translation is CASSSSGDTDTQYF.

V is TRBV18 and J is TRBJ1-1; D gene unclear. Germline CDR1 is KGHSH and CDR2 is LQKENI. V was clipped by 4 bases and J by 0 bases, with 9 bases between them. The CDR3 extends over 14 amino acids. The CDR3: CASSRTDLNTEAFF. The DNA of the CDR3 is TGTGCCAGCTCACGAACAGATCTGAACACTGAAGCTTTCTTT.

In its sample, this clonotype was seen a few times. The chain couples TRBV20-1 to TRBJ1-6; D is possibly TRBD1 (5 bases). Germline CDR1 and CDR2: DFQATT and SNEGSKA (reference sequence). Trimming cost V 6 bases and J 6 bases, with 12 bases left between them. The CDR3 is made up of 13 amino acids. This CDR3 reads CSAAGYFNSPLHF. Here the CDR3 DNA reads TGCAGTGCCGCAGGGTATTTTAATTCACCCCTCCACTTT.

This clonotype was observed a few times. The V and J genes are TRBV15 and TRBJ1-1; the D is unclear. Germline V gives CDR1 LNHNV, CDR2 YYDKDF (reference sequence). With 5 bases removed from V and 4 bases from J, the gap between germline ends came to 11 bases. There are 13 residues in the CDR3. The CDR3 DNA sequence: TGTGCCACCAGCCCCGTAAGGGCCACTGAAGCTTTCTTT. Translation gives CATSPVRATEAFF. Filled out from reference TRBV15 and TRBJ1-1, the complete variable domain reads DAMVIQNPRYQVTQFGKPVTLSCSQTLNHNVMYWYQQKSSQAPKLLFHYYDKDFNNEADTPDNFQSRRPNTSFCFLDIRSPGLGDTAMYLCATSPVRATEAFFGQGTRLTVV.

CDR3 sequence reads: CSARGAREGNTEAFF. CDR3 DNA sequence: TGCAGTGCTAGAGGGGCCCGTGAGGGGAACACTGAAGCTTTCTTT. The V call is TRBV20-1, the J call TRBJ1-1; D gene uncertain. In germline, CDR1 is DFQATT, CDR2 SNEGSKA (reference sequence). The CDR3 extends over 15 amino acids. The ends were cut back, 1 base at V and 1 base at J, with 13 bases in the middle.

There are a few counts of this clonotype. The V call is TRBV3-1, the J call TRBJ1-5; no reliable D call. The CDR3 has 12 amino acids. Trimming removed 6 bases from V and 5 bases from J, with 8 bases in between. Germline-derived CDR1 and CDR2 are LGHDT and YNNKEL (reference sequence). This chain's CDR3 is CASSMNDQPQHF. The CDR3 nucleotides are TGTGCCAGCAGTATGAACGATCAGCCCCAGCATTTT.

The chain links TRBV23-1 to TRBJ1-4, with 8 bases fitting TRBD1. TRBV23-1 qualifies as an ORF whose function is uncertain. The CDR3 consists of 16 residues. The junction had 6 bases not matched to a gene; V was cut back by 3 bases and J by 3 bases. CDR3 coding DNA: TGCGCCAGCAGTCACACGGACAGGGCCCCTAATGAAAAACTGTTTTTT. It codes for CASSHTDRAPNEKLFF.

This clonotype was found once. The V gene is TRBV7-2, the J gene TRBJ2-4; D is perhaps TRBD2 (6 bases). Germline V lookup: CDR1 SGHTA, CDR2 FQGNSA. The germline V and J ends were trimmed by 7 bases and 9 bases, with 19 bases remaining between them. The CDR3 totals 14 residues. CDR3 residues: CASTPVGGSGIQYF. The CDR3, as DNA: TGTGCCAGCACCCCCGTCGGGGGAAGTGGCATTCAGTACTTC.

This clonotype occurred many times. The CDR3 protein is CAISESMRGDQPQHF. DNA for the CDR3: TGTGCCATCAGTGAGTCTATGAGGGGGGATCAGCCCCAGCATTTT. The chain joins TRBV10-3 to TRBJ1-5, with D possibly being TRBD1 (6 bases). CDR3 size: 15 residues. Trimming cost V 0 bases and J 5 bases, with 11 bases left between them. Germline CDR1 ENHRY, CDR2 SYGVKD.

There are a few counts of this clonotype. V usage is TRBV6-1 and J usage is TRBJ1-3, with 7 bases identical to TRBD1. Germline CDR1 and CDR2: MNHNS and SASEGT. The trim removed 5 bases at V and 0 bases at J, leaving 10 bases unmatched. This CDR3 region has 17 residues. The chain's CDR3 is CASSRYRDRNSGNTIYF. DNA of the CDR3: TGTGCCAGCAGTCGATACCGGGACAGAAACTCTGGAAACACCATATATTTT.

In this sample, this clonotype turned up once. The genes are TRBV20-1 and TRBJ2-3, with TRBD1 identical over 12 bases. Germline V gene data show CDR1 as DFQATT and CDR2 as SNEGSKA (reference sequence). The CDR3 sequence is 16 residues long. Losses at the gene ends were 5 bases for V and 4 bases for J; bases not matched to a gene: 10. Here the CDR3 reads CSAPRWGQGASDTQYF. The CDR3 DNA is TGCAGTGCTCCAAGGTGGGGACAGGGGGCCTCAGATACGCAGTATTTT.

The V call is TRBV6-1, the J call TRBJ2-1; 8 bases fit TRBD1. Trimming cost V 6 bases and J 0 bases; bases outside gene matches: 1. Germline V CDR1 and CDR2: MNHNS, SASEGT. This CDR3 comprises 14 residues. CDR3 residues: CASRGQDSYNEQFF. CDR3 nucleotide sequence: TGTGCCAGCAGGGGACAGGACTCCTACAATGAGCAGTTCTTC.

As to this clonotype: Compared with germline, one end of the junction differs, possibly owing to a read error. The gene calls are TRBV4-2 and TRBJ2-1; D is possibly TRBD2 (5 bases). The germline V gene has CDR1 LGHNA and CDR2 YNFKEQ. There are 16 residues in the CDR3. The CDR3 protein is CAGSQAIGNSYNEQFF. The CDR3 nucleotides are TGTGCCGGCAGCCAAGCCATCGGGAACTCCTACAATGAGCAGTTCTTC.